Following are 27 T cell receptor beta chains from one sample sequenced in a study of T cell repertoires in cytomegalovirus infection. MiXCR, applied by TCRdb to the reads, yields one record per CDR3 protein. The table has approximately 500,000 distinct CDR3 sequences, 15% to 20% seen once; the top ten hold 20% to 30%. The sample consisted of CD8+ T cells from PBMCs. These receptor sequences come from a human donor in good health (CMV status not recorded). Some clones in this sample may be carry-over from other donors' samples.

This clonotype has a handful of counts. The CDR3 region has the DNA TGCGCCAGCAGCTTCAACCCCTCCCGGGACTTCAGGACCAATGAGCAGTTCTTC. This codes for CASSFNPSRDFRTNEQFF. The rearrangement links TRBV5-1 to TRBJ2-1, with D possibly matching TRBD2 (6 bases). Trimming pared 2 bases from V and 6 bases from J, leaving 24 bases between. CDR3 length equals 18 residues. Germline V gives CDR1 SGHRS, CDR2 YFSETQ.

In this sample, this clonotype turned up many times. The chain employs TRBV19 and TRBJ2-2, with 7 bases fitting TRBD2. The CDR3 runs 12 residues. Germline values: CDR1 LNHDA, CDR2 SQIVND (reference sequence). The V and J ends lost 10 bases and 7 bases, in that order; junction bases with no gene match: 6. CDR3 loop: CATVGLVGELFF. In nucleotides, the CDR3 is TGTGCCACCGTTGGACTAGTCGGGGAGCTGTTTTTT.

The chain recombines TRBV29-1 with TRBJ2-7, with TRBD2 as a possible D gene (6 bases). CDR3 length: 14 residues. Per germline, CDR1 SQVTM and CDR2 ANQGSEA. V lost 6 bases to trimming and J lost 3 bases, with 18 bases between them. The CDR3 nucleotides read TGCAGCGTGACCCCATCAGGTAGCGGCTACGAGCAGTACTTC. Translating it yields CSVTPSGSGYEQYF.

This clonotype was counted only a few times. The CDR3, as DNA: TGTGCCAGCAGTGACCTAGTCCCCGGGACAGGGAGATTTGATACGCAGTATTTT. This codes for CASSDLVPGTGRFDTQYF. The V call is TRBV25-1, the J call TRBJ2-3; 9 bases align to TRBD1. V shed 3 bases and J 6 bases; nucleotides not matched to a gene: 16. Germline V gene lookup returns CDR1 MGHDK and CDR2 SYGVNS. The CDR3 length is 18 residues.

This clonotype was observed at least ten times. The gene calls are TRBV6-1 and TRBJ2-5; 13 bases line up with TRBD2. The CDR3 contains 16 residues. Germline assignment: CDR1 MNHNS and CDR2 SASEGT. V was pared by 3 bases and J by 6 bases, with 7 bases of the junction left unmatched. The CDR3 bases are TGTGCCAGCAGTGACACTAGCGGGGGGGCTAGAAAGACCCAGTACTTC. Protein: CASSDTSGGARKTQYF.

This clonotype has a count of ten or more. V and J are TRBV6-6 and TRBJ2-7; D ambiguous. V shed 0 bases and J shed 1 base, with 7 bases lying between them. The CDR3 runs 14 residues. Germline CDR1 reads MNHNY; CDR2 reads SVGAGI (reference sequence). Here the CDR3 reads CASSYSGFSYEQYF. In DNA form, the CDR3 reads TGTGCCAGCAGTTACTCTGGGTTTTCCTACGAGCAGTACTTC.

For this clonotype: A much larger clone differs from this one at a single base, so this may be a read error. The CDR3 sequence is CASSDAWARDSQYF. For the CDR3, the DNA is TGTGCCAGCAGCGATGCTTGGGCCAGGGATTCGCAGTATTTT. The chain uses TRBV11-2 and TRBJ2-3, with TRBD1 as a possible D gene (5 bases). Between the trimmed V and J ends, which lost 5 bases and 10 bases, there was a span of 19 bases. This CDR3 has 14 amino acids. The germline V gene has CDR1 SGHAT and CDR2 FQNNGV.

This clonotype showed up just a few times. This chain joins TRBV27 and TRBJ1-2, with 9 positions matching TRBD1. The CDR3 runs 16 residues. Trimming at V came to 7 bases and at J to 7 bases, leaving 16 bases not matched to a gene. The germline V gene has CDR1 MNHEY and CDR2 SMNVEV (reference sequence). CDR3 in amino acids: CASTSGQGYNTGGYTF. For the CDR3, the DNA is TGTGCCAGCACCTCGGGACAGGGATACAATACGGGTGGCTACACCTTC.

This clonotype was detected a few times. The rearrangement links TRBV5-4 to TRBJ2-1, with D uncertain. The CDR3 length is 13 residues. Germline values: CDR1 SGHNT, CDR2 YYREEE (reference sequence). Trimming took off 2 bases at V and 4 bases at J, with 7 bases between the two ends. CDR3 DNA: TGTGCCAGCAGCTTTCTTATTTACAATGAGCAGTTCTTC. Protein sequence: CASSFLIYNEQFF.

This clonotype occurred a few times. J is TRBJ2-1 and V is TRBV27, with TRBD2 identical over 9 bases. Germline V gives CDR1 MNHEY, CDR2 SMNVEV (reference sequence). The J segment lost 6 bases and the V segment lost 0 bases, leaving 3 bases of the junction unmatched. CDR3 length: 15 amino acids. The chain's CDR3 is CASSLSSGGINEQFF. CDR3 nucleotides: TGTGCCAGCAGTTTATCAAGCGGGGGGATCAATGAGCAGTTCTTC.

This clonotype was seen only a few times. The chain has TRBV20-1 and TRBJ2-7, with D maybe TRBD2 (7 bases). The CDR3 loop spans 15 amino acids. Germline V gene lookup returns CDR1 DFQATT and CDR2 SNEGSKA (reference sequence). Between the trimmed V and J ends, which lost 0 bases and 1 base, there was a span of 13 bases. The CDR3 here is CSARDQAGASYEQYF. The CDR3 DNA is TGCAGTGCTAGAGATCAGGCGGGGGCTTCCTACGAGCAGTACTTC.

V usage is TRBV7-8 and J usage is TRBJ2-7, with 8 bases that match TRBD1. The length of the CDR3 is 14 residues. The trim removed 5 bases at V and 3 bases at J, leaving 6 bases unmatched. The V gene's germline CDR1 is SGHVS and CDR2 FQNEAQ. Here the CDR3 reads CASSLTGQGYEQYF. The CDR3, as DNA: TGTGCCAGCAGCCTTACTGGACAGGGCTACGAGCAGTACTTC.

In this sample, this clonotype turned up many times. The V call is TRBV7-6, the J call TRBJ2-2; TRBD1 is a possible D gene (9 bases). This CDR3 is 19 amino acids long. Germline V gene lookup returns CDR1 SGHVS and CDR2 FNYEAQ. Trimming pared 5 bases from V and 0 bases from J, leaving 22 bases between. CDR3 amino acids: CASSPHPGGTGTNTGELFF. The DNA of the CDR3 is TGTGCCAGCAGCCCCCACCCGGGGGGGACAGGGACGAACACCGGGGAGCTGTTTTTT.

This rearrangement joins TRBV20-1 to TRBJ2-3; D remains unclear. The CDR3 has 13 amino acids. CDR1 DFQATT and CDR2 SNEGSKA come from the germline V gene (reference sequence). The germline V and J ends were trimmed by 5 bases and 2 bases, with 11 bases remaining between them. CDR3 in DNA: TGCAGTGCTGGCCGCGACGCCACAGATACGCAGTATTTT. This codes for CSAGRDATDTQYF.

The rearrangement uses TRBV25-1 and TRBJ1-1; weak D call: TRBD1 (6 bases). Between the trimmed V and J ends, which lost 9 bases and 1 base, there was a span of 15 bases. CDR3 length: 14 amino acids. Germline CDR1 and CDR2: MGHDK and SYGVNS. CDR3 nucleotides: TGTGCCAGTCGGGGGGGCAGCTCGAACACTGAAGCTTTCTTT. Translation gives CASRGGSSNTEAFF.

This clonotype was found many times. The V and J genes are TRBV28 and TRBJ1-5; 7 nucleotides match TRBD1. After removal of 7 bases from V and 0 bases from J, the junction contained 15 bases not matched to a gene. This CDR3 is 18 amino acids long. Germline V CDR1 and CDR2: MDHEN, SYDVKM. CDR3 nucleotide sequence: TGTGCCAGCACCTCAAGGGGGACAGTAATTCCTAGCAATCAGCCCCAGCATTTT. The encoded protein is CASTSRGTVIPSNQPQHF.

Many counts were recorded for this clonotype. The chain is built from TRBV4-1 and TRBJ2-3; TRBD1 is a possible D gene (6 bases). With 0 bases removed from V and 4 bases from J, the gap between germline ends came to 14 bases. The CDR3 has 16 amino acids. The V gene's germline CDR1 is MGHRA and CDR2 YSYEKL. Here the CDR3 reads CASSQDPQGAADTQYF. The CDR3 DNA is TGCGCCAGCAGCCAAGATCCACAGGGTGCCGCAGATACGCAGTATTTT.

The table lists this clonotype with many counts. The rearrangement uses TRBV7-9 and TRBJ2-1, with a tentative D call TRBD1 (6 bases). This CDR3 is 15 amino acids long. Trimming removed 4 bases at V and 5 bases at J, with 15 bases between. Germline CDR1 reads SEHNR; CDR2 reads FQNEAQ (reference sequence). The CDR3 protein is CASSSLRDKNNEQFF. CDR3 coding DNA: TGTGCCAGCAGCTCCCTCCGGGACAAGAACAATGAGCAGTTCTTC.

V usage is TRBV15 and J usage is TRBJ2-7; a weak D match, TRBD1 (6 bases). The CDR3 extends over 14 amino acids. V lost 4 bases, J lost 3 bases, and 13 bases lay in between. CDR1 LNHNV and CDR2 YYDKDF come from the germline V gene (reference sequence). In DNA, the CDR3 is TGTGCCACCAGCACCGGGACAAGAAACTACGAGCAGTACTTC. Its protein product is CATSTGTRNYEQYF.

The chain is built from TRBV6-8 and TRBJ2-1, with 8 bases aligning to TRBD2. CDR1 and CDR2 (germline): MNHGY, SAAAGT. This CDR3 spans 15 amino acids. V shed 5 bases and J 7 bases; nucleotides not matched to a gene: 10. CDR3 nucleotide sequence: TGTGCCAGCAGTCCTTCTTGGACTAGCCCTAATGAGCAGTTCTTC. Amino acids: CASSPSWTSPNEQFF.

The CDR3 loop reads CASSQRAGLGGANVLTF. CDR3 in DNA: TGCGCCAGCAGCCAAAGGGCAGGGCTAGGAGGGGCCAACGTCCTGACTTTC. The chain recombines TRBV4-1 with TRBJ2-6; tentative D call: TRBD1 (5 bases). CDR3 length: 17 residues. Trimming took off 2 bases at V and 4 bases at J, with 15 bases between the two ends. CDR1 is MGHRA, CDR2 YSYEKL, per germline.

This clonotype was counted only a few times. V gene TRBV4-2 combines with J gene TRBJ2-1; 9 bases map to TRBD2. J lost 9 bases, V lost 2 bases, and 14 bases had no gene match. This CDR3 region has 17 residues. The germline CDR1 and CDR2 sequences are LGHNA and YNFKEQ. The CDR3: CASSQFIDSGSLVEQFF. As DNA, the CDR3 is TGTGCCAGCAGCCAATTCATCGATAGCGGGAGCCTGGTTGAGCAGTTCTTC.

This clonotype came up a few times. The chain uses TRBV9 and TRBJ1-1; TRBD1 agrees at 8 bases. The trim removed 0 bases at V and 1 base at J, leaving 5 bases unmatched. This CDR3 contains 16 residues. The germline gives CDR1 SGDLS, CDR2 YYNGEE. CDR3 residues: CASSVGQGQRNTEAFF. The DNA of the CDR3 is TGTGCCAGCAGCGTAGGACAGGGGCAAAGGAACACTGAAGCTTTCTTT.

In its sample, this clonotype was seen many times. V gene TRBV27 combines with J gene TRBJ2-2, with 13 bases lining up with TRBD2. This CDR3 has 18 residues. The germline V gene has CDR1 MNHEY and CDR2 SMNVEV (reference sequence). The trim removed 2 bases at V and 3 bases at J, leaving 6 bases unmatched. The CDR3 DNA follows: TGTGCCAGCAGTTTAACTAGCGGGGGGGCCCGCGACACCGGGGAGCTGTTTTTT. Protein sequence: CASSLTSGGARDTGELFF.

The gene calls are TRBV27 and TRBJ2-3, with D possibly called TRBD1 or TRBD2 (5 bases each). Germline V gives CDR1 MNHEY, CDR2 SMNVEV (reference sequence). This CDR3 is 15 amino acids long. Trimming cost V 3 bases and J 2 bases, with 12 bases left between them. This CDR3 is CASSFAQGATDTQYF. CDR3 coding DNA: TGTGCCAGCAGTTTCGCTCAGGGAGCCACAGATACGCAGTATTTT.

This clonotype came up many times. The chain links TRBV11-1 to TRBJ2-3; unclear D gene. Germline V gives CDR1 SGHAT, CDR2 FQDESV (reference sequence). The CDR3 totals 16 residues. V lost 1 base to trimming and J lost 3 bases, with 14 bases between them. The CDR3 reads CASSLGTAPTTDTQYF. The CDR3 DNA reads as TGTGCCAGCAGCTTAGGAACGGCTCCTACAACAGATACGCAGTATTTT. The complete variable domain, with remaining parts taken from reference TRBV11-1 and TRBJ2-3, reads EAEVAQSPRYKITEKSQAVAFWCDPISGHATLYWYRQILGQGPELLVQFQDESVVDDSQLPKDRFSAERLKGVDSTLKIQPAELGDSAMYLCASSLGTAPTTDTQYFGPGTRLTVL.

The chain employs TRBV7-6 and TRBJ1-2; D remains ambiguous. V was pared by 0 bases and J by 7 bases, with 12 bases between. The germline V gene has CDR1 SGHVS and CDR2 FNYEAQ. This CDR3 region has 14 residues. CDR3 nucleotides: TGTGCCAGCAGCTTAGCGGAGGCCCGCGGTGGCTACACCTTC. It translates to CASSLAEARGGYTF.